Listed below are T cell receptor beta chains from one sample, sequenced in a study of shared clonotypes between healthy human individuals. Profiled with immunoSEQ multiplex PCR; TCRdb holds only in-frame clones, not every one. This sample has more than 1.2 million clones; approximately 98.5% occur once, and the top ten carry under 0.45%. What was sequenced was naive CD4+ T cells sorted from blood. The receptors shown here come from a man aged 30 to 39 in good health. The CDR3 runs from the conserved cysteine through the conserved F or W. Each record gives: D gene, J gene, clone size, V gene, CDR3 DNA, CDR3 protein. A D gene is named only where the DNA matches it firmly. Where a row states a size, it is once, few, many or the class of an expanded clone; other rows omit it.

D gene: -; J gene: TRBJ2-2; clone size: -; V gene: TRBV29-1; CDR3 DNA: TGCAGCGGGGGAGGACAGAGAACCGGGGAGCTGTTTTTT; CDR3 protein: CSGGGQRTGELFF
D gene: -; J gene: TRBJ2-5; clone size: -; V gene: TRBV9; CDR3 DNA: TGTGCCAGCAGCGTAGGGGCAGGGCGGTGGGGAAACCAAGAGACCCAGTACTTC; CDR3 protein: CASSVGAGRWGNQETQYF
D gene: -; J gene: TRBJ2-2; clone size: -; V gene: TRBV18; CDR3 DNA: TGTGCCAGCTCCCGACAACACAGGGACTCCCCGAACACCGGGGAGCTGTTTTTT; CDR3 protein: CASSRQHRDSPNTGELFF
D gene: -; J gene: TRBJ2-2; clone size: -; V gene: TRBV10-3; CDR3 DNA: TGTGCCATCCTGAGTGGTACCGGGGAGCTGTTTTTT; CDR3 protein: CAILSGTGELFF
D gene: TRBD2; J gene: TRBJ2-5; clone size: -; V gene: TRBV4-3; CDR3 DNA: TGCGCCAGCAGCCCCACAGGTAGCGGGAGTGAGACCCAGTACTTC; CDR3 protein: CASSPTGSGSETQYF
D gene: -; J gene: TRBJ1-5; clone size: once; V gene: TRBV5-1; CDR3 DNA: TGCGCCAGCAGCCTTAGGGGGAATCAGCCCCAGCATTTT; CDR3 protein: CASSLRGNQPQHF
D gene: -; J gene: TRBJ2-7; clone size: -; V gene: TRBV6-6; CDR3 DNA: TGTGCCAGCCGCGATACCTCCTACGAGCAGTACTTC; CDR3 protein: CASRDTSYEQYF
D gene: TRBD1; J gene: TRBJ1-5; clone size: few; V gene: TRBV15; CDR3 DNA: TGTGCCACCAGCAGAGATCTGACAGGGAGTCAGCCCCAGCATTTT; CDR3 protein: CATSRDLTGSQPQHF
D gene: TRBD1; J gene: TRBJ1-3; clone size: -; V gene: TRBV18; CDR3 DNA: TGTGCCAGCTCACCACTGGACAGGGGGACGAGCTCTGGAAACACCATATATTTT; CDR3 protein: CASSPLDRGTSSGNTIYF
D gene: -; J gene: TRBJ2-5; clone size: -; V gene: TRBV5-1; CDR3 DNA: TGCGCCAGCAGCTTTCCTGAAGAGACCCAGTACTTC; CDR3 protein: CASSFPEETQYF
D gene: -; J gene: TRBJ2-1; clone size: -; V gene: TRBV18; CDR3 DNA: TGTGCCAGCTCACCAACCCGACAGTTCGGTGAGCAGTTCTTC; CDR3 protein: CASSPTRQFGEQFF
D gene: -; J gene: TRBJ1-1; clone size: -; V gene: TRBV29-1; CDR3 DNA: TGCAGCGTTTCCTTGAACACTGAAGCTTTCTTT; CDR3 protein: CSVSLNTEAFF
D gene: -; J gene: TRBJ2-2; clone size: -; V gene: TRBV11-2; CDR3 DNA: TGTGCCAGCAGCTCGATGGTTTCAAGAGGGAGAAGCTCCGGGGAGCTGTTTTTT; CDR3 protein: CASSSMVSRGRSSGELFF
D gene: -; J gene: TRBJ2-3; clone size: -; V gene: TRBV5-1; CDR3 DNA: TGCGCCAGCGCATTCACAGATACGCAGTATTTT; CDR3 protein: CASAFTDTQYF
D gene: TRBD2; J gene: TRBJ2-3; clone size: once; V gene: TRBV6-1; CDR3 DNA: TGTGCCAGCGGGCGGGAGGGCACAGATACGCAGTATTTT; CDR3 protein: CASGREGTDTQYF
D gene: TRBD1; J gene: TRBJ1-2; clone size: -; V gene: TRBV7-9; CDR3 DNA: TGTGCCAGCAGCCCTAATGCTGGGACAGGGGCATCTGATGGCTACACCTTC; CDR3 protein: CASSPNAGTGASDGYTF
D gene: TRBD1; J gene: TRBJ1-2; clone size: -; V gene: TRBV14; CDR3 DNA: TGTGCCAGCAGCCCCCGGGACAGGTTCTATGGCTACACCTTC; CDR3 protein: CASSPRDRFYGYTF
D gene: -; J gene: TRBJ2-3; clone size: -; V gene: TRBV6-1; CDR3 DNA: TGTGCCAGCAGCGGGTCGATGCCAGATACGCAGTATTTT; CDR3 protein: CASSGSMPDTQYF
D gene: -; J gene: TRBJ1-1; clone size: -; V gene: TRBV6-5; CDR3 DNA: TGTGCCAGCAGTTATTCTTTGATTGCGGTGAACACTGAAGCTTTCTTT; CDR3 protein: CASSYSLIAVNTEAFF
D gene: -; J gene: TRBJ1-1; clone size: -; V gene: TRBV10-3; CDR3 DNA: TGTGCCATCAGTGGGGTACAAAACACTGAAGCTTTCTTT; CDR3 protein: CAISGVQNTEAFF
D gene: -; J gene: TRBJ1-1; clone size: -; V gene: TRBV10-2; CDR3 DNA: TGCGCCAGCAGAAGCACAGGGATCACTGAAGCTTTCTTT; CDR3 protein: CASRSTGITEAFF
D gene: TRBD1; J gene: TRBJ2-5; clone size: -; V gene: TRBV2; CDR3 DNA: TGTGCCAGCAGTGAAGACAGGGGGCTGGAGACCCAGTACTTC; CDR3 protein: CASSEDRGLETQYF
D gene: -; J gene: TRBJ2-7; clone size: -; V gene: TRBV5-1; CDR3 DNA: TGCGCCAGCAGCTTTCGATCTATACCCTACGAGCAGTACTTC; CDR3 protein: CASSFRSIPYEQYF
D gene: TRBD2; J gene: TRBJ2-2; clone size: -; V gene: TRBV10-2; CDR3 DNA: TGCGCCAGCAGAAAAGTAGCGGGAGCCGGGGAGCTGTTTTTT; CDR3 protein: CASRKVAGAGELFF
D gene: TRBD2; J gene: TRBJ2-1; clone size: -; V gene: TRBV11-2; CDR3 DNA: TGTGCCAGCAGCTTGCGGGAGGGCCCCCTCTACAATGAGCAGTTCTTC; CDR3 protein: CASSLREGPLYNEQFF
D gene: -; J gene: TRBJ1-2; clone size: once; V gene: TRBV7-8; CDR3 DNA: TGTGCCAGCAGCTTAGTAGCTAGGGATGGTGGCTACACCTTC; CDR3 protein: CASSLVARDGGYTF
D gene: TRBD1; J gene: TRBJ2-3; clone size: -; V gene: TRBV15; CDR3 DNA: TGTGCCACCAGCATTCCCGGACAGGGAAGCACAGATACGCAGTATTTT; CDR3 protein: CATSIPGQGSTDTQYF
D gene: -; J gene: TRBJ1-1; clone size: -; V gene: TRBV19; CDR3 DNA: TGTGCCAGTACCCCTGGCAGGCACCCTGAAGCTTTCTTT; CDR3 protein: CASTPGRHPEAFF
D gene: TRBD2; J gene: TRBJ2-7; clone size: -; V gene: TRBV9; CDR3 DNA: TGTGCCAGCAGCGCGGGACTAGCGGGAGGGCTCTCCTACGAGCAGTACTTC; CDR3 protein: CASSAGLAGGLSYEQYF
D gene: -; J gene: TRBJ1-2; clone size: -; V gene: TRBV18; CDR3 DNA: TGTGCCAGCTCACCACCGTCTTTAGGGGACTATGGCTACACCTTC; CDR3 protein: CASSPPSLGDYGYTF
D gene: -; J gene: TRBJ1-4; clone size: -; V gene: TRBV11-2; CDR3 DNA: TGTGCCAGCAGCTTAGTTAATGAAAAACTGTTTTTT; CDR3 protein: CASSLVNEKLFF
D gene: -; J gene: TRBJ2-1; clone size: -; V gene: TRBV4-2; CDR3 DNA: TGTGCCAGCAGCCAAGTCGGTCGCAATGAGCAGTTCTTC; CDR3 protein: CASSQVGRNEQFF
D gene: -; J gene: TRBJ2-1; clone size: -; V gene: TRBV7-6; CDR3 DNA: TGTGCCAGCAGCTTAGGTTCGGACCGACACAATGAGCAGTTCTTC; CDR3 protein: CASSLGSDRHNEQFF
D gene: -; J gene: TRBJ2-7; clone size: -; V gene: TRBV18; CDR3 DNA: TGTGCCAGCTCACCATCTCAGGAGTACGAGCAGTACTTC; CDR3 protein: CASSPSQEYEQYF
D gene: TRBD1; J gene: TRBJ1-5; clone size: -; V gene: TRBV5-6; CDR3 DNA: TGTGCCAGCAGCTGGCGACAGGGGGCTAGCAATCAGCCCCAGCATTTT; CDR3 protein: CASSWRQGASNQPQHF
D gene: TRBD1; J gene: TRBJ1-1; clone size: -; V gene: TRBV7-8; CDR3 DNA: TGTGCCAGCAGCTTGAAACGGGACAGAAACACTGAAGCTTTCTTT; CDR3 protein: CASSLKRDRNTEAFF
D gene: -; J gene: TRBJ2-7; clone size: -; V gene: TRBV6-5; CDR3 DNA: TGTGCCAGCAGCGGACCTAGGAGATCCTCCGGCGAGCAGTACTTC; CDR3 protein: CASSGPRRSSGEQYF
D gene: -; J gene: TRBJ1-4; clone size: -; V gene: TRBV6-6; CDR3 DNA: TGTGCCAGCAGTTCACCAGGGTCAGCAACTAATGAAAAACTGTTTTTT; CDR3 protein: CASSSPGSATNEKLFF
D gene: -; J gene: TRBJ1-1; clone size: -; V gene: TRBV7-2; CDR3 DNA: TGTGCCAGCAGCCAAGGACAGAACACTGAAGCTTTCTTT; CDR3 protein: CASSQGQNTEAFF
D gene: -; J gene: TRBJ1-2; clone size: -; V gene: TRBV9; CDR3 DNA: TGTGCCAGCAGCCCCCCGGGGTCATGGGGCTACACCTTC; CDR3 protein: CASSPPGSWGYTF
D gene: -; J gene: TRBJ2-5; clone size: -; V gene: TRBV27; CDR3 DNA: TGTGCCAGCAGTTTATCGCAAGAGACCCAGTACTTC; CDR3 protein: CASSLSQETQYF
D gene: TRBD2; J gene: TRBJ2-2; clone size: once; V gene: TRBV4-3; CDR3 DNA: TGCGCCAGCAGTCCATCAGCGGGAATCACCGGGGAGCTGTTTTTT; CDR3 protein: CASSPSAGITGELFF
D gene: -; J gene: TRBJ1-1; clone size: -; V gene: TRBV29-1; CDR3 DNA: TGCAGCGTTGCCGCTCGCCTAACCTACACTGAAGCTTTCTTT; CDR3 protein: CSVAARLTYTEAFF
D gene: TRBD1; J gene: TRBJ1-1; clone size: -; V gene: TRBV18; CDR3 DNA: TGTGCCAGCTCACCAAGGGGACAGGGGGTTATGAACACTGAAGCTTTCTTT; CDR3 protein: CASSPRGQGVMNTEAFF
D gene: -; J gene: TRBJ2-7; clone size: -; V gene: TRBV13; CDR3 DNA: TGTGCCAGCAGCTCCCCTTACGAGCAGTACTTC; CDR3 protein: CASSSPYEQYF
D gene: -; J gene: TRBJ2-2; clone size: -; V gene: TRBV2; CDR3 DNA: TGTGCCAGCTGGAGGGGCACCGGGGAGCTGTTTTTT; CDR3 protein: CASWRGTGELFF
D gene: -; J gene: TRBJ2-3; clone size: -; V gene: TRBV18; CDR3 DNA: TGTGCCAGCTCAGAAGGGGTCCCAGATACGCAGTATTTT; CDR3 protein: CASSEGVPDTQYF
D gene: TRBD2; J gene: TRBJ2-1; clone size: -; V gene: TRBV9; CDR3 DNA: TGTGCCAGCAGCGGAGCGGGAGCTTTCAATGAGCAGTTCTTC; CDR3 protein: CASSGAGAFNEQFF
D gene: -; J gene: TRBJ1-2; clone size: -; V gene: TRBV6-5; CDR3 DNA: TGTGCCAGCAGTTACGACAGATATGGCTACACCTTC; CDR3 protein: CASSYDRYGYTF
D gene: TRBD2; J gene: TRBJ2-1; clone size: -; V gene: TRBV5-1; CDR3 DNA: TGCGCCAGCAGCTGGACTAGCGGGAGTATGAATGAGCAGTTCTTC; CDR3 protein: CASSWTSGSMNEQFF
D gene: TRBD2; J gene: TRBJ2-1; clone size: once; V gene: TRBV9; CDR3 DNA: TGTGCCAGCAGCGGGGGACTACCCTACAATGAGCAGTTCTTC; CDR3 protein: CASSGGLPYNEQFF
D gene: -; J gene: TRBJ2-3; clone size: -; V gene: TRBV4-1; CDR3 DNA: TGCGCCAGCAGCCTTAGCCCCCGTGGGTCTAGCACAGATACGCAGTATTTT; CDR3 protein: CASSLSPRGSSTDTQYF
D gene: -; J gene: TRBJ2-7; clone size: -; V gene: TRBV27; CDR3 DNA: TGTGCCAGCAGTGGGTCATTGGACCTGGCGCCCGAGCAGTACTTC; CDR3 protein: CASSGSLDLAPEQYF
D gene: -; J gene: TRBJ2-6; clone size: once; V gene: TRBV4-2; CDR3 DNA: TGTGCCAGCAGCCAAGACCCGCCTCATTCATCCGGGGCCAACGTCCTGACTTTC; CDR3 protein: CASSQDPPHSSGANVLTF
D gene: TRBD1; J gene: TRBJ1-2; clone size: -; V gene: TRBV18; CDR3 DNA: TGTGCCAGCTCACCTCTCGGACAGGGGGCGTCTGGCTACACCTTC; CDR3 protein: CASSPLGQGASGYTF
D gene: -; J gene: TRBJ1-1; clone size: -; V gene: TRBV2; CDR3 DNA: TGTGCCAGCGTCGCCGCTGAAGCTTTCTTT; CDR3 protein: CASVAAEAFF
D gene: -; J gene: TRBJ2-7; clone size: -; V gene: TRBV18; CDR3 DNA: TGTGCCAGCTCAACGAATGGCCAAGGGGTGGGCGAGCAGTACTTC; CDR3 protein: CASSTNGQGVGEQYF
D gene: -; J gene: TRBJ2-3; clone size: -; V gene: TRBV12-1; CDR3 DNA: TGTGCCAGCAGCTTTCGGACTAGCGGGAGCAGTCCCCCGTATTTT; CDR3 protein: CASSFRTSGSSPPYF
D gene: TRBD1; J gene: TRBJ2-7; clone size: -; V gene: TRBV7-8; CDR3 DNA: TGTGCCAGCAGCTTGGGAACGACAGGGAGCAACTACGAGCAGTACTTC; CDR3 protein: CASSLGTTGSNYEQYF
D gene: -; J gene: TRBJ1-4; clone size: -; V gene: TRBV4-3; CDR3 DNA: TGCGCCAGCAGCCAAGATTCGCCGGGGGCGCTTACTGAAAAACTGTTTTTT; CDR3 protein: CASSQDSPGALTEKLFF